The 26 T cell receptor beta chains given below trace back to one sample, sequenced in a study of identical twins. TCRdb analysed the 5' RACE reads with MiXCR anew, one entry per CDR3 protein. The repertoire holds about 160,000 distinct CDR3 sequences, with roughly 3.5% as singletons. Input material: memory T cells sorted from blood. Receptor source: a man between 18 and 35 years old in good health.

This clonotype has more than one count but fewer than ten. The chain has TRBV20-1 and TRBJ2-1, with 10 bases fitting TRBD2. The CDR3 has 14 amino acids. Germline loops: CDR1 DFQATT, CDR2 SNEGSKA (reference sequence). The J segment lost 6 bases and the V segment lost 0 bases, leaving 2 bases of the junction unmatched. For the CDR3, the DNA is TGCAGTGCTAGAGAACCTAGCGGGGGCAATGAGCAGTTCTTC. It specifies CSAREPSGGNEQFF.

This clonotype has at least ten counts. V usage is TRBV5-1 and J usage is TRBJ2-5, with 11 bases aligning to TRBD2. Germline trimming cut 5 bases from V and 2 bases from J; bases unmatched to any gene: 5. The CDR3 has 15 amino acids. From germline, CDR1 is SGHRS and CDR2 YFSETQ. CDR3 in DNA: TGCGCCAGCAGGCCGGGACTAGCGGATCAAGAGACCCAGTACTTC. This sequence encodes CASRPGLADQETQYF. Variable domain in full (rest from reference TRBV5-1 and TRBJ2-5): KAGVTQTPRYLIKTRGQQVTLSCSPISGHRSVSWYQQTPGQGLQFLFEYFSETQRNKGNFPGRFSGRQFSNSRSEMNVSTLELGDSALYLCASRPGLADQETQYFGPGTRLLVL.

With respect to this clonotype: Because the CDR3 is missing its conserved closing phenylalanine or tryptophan, this is likely a read error. V and J are TRBV5-6 and TRBJ2-3, with 7 bases fitting TRBD2. CDR1 and CDR2 (germline): SGHDT, YYEEEE. The CDR3 sequence is 15 residues long. Germline trimming cut 3 bases from V and 2 bases from J; bases unmatched to any gene: 6. The CDR3 bases are TGTGCCAGCAGCTCAGGTAGCGGGCCCACAGATACGCAGTATTAT. Protein product: CASSSGSGPTDTQYY.

This clonotype has only a few counts. The chain couples TRBV20-1 to TRBJ2-5, with 7 bases matching TRBD1. Germline CDR1 is DFQATT and CDR2 is SNEGSKA (reference sequence). The CDR3 is 12 amino acids. The CDR3 coding sequence is TGCAGCGCAAAGGGGGCCGGAGAGACCCAGTACTTC. Translated: CSAKGAGETQYF.

This clonotype was counted many times. V gene TRBV9 combines with J gene TRBJ2-1; 13 nucleotides agree with TRBD2. In germline, CDR1 is SGDLS, CDR2 YYNGEE. CDR3 length: 15 residues. With V trimmed by 5 bases and J by 7 bases, 6 bases remained unmatched. CDR3 in DNA: TGTGCCAGCAGTGGGGGACTAGCGGGGAATAATGAGCAGTTCTTC. Translating gives CASSGGLAGNNEQFF.

This clonotype was recorded many times. The V gene is TRBV16, the J gene TRBJ2-7; 9 nucleotides align to TRBD1. The CDR3 totals 14 residues. Germline V CDR1 and CDR2: KGHSY, FQNENV. V lost 0 bases, J lost 7 bases, and 4 bases stayed unmatched. The CDR3 DNA sequence: TGTGCCAGCAGCCAATCTTACAGGGGGCAAGAGCAGTACTTC. Translation gives CASSQSYRGQEQYF.

This clonotype was detected many times. The chain links TRBV20-1 to TRBJ1-4, with TRBD1 as a possible D gene (5 bases). With 4 bases removed from V and 0 bases from J, the gap between germline ends came to 12 bases. The CDR3 loop spans 15 amino acids. The V gene's germline CDR1 is DFQATT and CDR2 SNEGSKA (reference sequence). CDR3 nucleotide sequence: TGCAGTGCTACCGGGGGACTTGCAACTAATGAAAAACTGTTTTTT. Translated: CSATGGLATNEKLFF.

The CDR3 protein is CASSSPSGRGDEQFF. DNA for the CDR3: TGTGCCAGCAGCTCTCCTAGCGGGAGGGGGGATGAGCAGTTCTTC. The V and J genes are TRBV7-2 and TRBJ2-1; the match to TRBD2 covers 12 bases. CDR3 size: 15 residues. Germline-derived CDR1 and CDR2 are SGHTA and FQGNSA. The V and J ends lost 4 bases and 8 bases, in that order; junction bases with no gene match: 6. Full variable domain (rest looked up from reference TRBV7-2 and TRBJ2-1): GAGVSQSPSNKVTEKGKDVELRCDPISGHTALYWYRQSLGQGLEFLIYFQGNSAPDKSGLPSDRFSAERTGGSVSTLTIQRTQQEDSAVYLCASSSPSGRGDEQFFGPGTRLTVL.

This clonotype was recorded many times. CDR3 protein: CASSVTSSNQPQHF. For the CDR3, the DNA is TGTGCCAGCAGTGTCACATCGAGCAATCAGCCCCAGCATTTT. V and J are TRBV6-1 and TRBJ1-5; D ambiguous. The CDR3 has 14 amino acids. Trimming left V 4 bases short and J 1 base short, with 8 bases between. Germline values: CDR1 MNHNS, CDR2 SASEGT.

This clonotype was counted ten times or more. This sequence joins TRBV12-3 or TRBV12-4 and TRBJ1-5; D is ambiguous. V was pared by 6 bases and J by 2 bases, with 17 bases between. This CDR3 spans 16 amino acids. The CDR3 sequence is CASSPPGFIGNQPQHF. Written as DNA, the CDR3 is TGTGCCAGCAGCCCCCCGGGGTTTATTGGCAATCAGCCCCAGCATTTT.

This clonotype was observed a handful of times. V usage is TRBV12-3 or TRBV12-4 and J usage is TRBJ2-1; 10 nucleotides agree with TRBD2. V lost 10 bases, J lost 5 bases, and 5 bases stayed unmatched. This CDR3 spans 13 amino acids. The CDR3 bases are TGTGCCACAGCGGGAGGGTTGGACAATGAGCAGTTCTTC. It specifies CATAGGLDNEQFF.

This clonotype showed up many times. The chain uses TRBV12-3 or TRBV12-4 and TRBJ1-2, with D perhaps TRBD1 (6 bases). The CDR3 covers 13 residues. V was clipped by 5 bases and J by 8 bases, with 15 bases between them. The CDR3 DNA reads as TGTGCCAGCAGTCCAGGGGCAGCGGAGGGCTACACCTTC. It encodes CASSPGAAEGYTF.

This clonotype was observed at least ten times. The gene calls are TRBV5-1 and TRBJ2-7; weak D call: TRBD2 (5 bases). CDR3 length: 12 amino acids. Germline V gives CDR1 SGHRS, CDR2 YFSETQ. V lost 4 bases and J lost 6, with 11 bases in between. Here the CDR3 reads CASSLRGPEQYF. DNA of the CDR3: TGCGCCAGCAGCCTCCGCGGGCCCGAGCAGTACTTC.

This clonotype was observed many times. This chain connects TRBV15 to TRBJ2-5; 12 nucleotides align to TRBD2. Germline V gene data show CDR1 as LNHNV and CDR2 as YYDKDF (reference sequence). J was trimmed by 2 bases and V by 5 bases; bases with no gene match: 3. There are 15 residues in the CDR3. The CDR3 loop reads CATSGLAGLQETQYF. CDR3 sequence (DNA): TGTGCCACCAGCGGACTAGCGGGATTACAAGAGACCCAGTACTTC.

This clonotype was detected many times. CDR3 residues: CASRRGLAKNIQYF. The DNA for the CDR3 is TGTGCCAGCAGGAGGGGGCTAGCCAAAAACATTCAGTACTTC. The chain couples TRBV2 to TRBJ2-4; 7 bases are shared with TRBD1. The V gene's germline CDR1 is SNHLY and CDR2 FYNNEI. This CDR3 is built from 14 residues. The V and J ends lost 6 bases and 0 bases, in that order; junction bases with no gene match: 2. Full variable domain (outside the CDR3, taken from reference TRBV2 and TRBJ2-4): EPEVTQTPSHQVTQMGQEVILRCVPISNHLYFYWYRQILGQKVEFLVSFYNNEISEKSEIFDDQFSVERPDGSNFTLKIRSTKLEDSAMYFCASRRGLAKNIQYFGAGTRLSVL.

In its sample, this clonotype was seen many times. The gene calls are TRBV6-2 or TRBV6-3 and TRBJ2-2; possible D gene TRBD1, 5 bases. The V end lost 10 bases, the J end lost 3 bases, and 15 bases lay between the germline ends. This CDR3 has 14 residues. CDR1 MNHEY and CDR2 SVGEGT come from the germline V gene. The CDR3 is CATTNFRDTGELFF. Here the CDR3 DNA reads TGTGCCACCACTAACTTCAGGGACACCGGGGAGCTGTTTTTT.

A few counts support this clonotype. The gene calls are TRBV15 and TRBJ1-6, with 8 bases lining up with TRBD1. The CDR3 is made up of 14 amino acids. After removal of 8 bases from V and 8 bases from J, the junction contained 8 bases not matched to a gene. Germline lookup yields CDR1 LNHNV and CDR2 YYDKDF (reference sequence). CDR3 sequence (DNA): TGTGCCACCGCAACAGGGGGTAGTGATTCACCCCTCCACTTT. The encoded protein is CATATGGSDSPLHF. The whole variable domain, filled in from reference TRBV15 and TRBJ1-6, reads DAMVIQNPRYQVTQFGKPVTLSCSQTLNHNVMYWYQQKSSQAPKLLFHYYDKDFNNEADTPDNFQSRRPNTSFCFLDIRSPGLGDTAMYLCATATGGSDSPLHFGNGTRLTVT.

In this sample, this clonotype turned up many times. J is TRBJ2-3 and V is TRBV12-3 or TRBV12-4; 9 nucleotides agree with TRBD2. This CDR3 region has 15 residues. V was pared by 6 bases and J by 3 bases, with 7 bases of the junction left unmatched. CDR3 in DNA: TGTGCCAGCAGGGAGCGGGAGGTGGTGACAGATACGCAGTATTTT. Protein product: CASREREVVTDTQYF.

In this sample, this clonotype turned up many times. J is TRBJ2-1 and V is TRBV15; 16 positions agree with TRBD2. The V gene end was trimmed by 1 base and the J gene end by 7 bases; junction bases not matched to a gene: 7. Germline V gene sequence: CDR1 LNHNV, CDR2 YYDKDF (reference sequence). The CDR3 spans 18 residues. The CDR3 sequence is CATSRAGLAGGERNEQFF. In DNA, the CDR3 is TGTGCCACCAGCAGAGCGGGACTAGCGGGAGGGGAGAGGAATGAGCAGTTCTTC.

This clonotype was counted many times. The chain combines TRBV27 with TRBJ2-7; TRBD1 matches at 7 bases. Unmatched junction bases numbered 4, after V lost 6 bases and J lost 2 bases. The CDR3 covers 13 residues. Germline lookup yields CDR1 MNHEY and CDR2 SMNVEV (reference sequence). In DNA form, the CDR3 reads TGTGCCAGCAGACAGGGGCTTACCTACGAGCAGTACTTC. It yields the protein CASRQGLTYEQYF.

This clonotype was counted at least ten times. The rearrangement joins TRBV20-1 to TRBJ1-6; TRBD1 matches at 10 bases. V shed 7 bases, J shed 7 bases, and the junction held 7 bases outside the gene matches. The CDR3 spans 14 residues. Per germline, CDR1 DFQATT and CDR2 SNEGSKA (reference sequence). CDR3 sequence reads: CSGGQGGPNSPLHF. In nucleotides, the CDR3 is TGCAGTGGAGGACAGGGGGGACCAAATTCACCCCTCCACTTT.

This clonotype was counted at least ten times. The genes are TRBV4-1 and TRBJ2-1, with 10 bases that match TRBD2. CDR3 length equals 15 residues. V was clipped by 6 bases and J by 7 bases; unmatched bases: 9. Germline CDR1 reads MGHRA; CDR2 reads YSYEKL. CDR3 DNA: TGCGCCAGCAGTCAACTAGCGGGGCCCTTTAATGAGCAGTTCTTC. Its translation is CASSQLAGPFNEQFF.

This clonotype was detected ten times or more. The chain combines TRBV27 with TRBJ2-4, with 8 bases identical to TRBD1. Germline V gives CDR1 MNHEY, CDR2 SMNVEV (reference sequence). V shed 10 bases and J 5 bases; nucleotides not matched to a gene: 7. The CDR3 is made up of 13 amino acids. CDR3 sequence (DNA): TGTGCCACCACGACAGGGGATGAAAACATTCAGTACTTC. The encoded protein is CATTTGDENIQYF.

In its sample, this clonotype was seen many times. The chain has TRBV27 and TRBJ1-5; 7 bases agree with TRBD1. CDR1 and CDR2 (germline): MNHEY, SMNVEV (reference sequence). V was clipped by 4 bases and J by 7 bases; unmatched bases: 19. The CDR3 totals 18 residues. DNA for the CDR3: TGTGCCAGCAGTTCAATACGGGCCGGGTCAGGGGGAAAACAGCCCCAGCATTTT. Residues: CASSSIRAGSGGKQPQHF.

This clonotype has at least ten counts. The chain combines TRBV7-2 with TRBJ2-7, with D unresolved. The germline V and J ends were trimmed by 4 bases and 0 bases, with 10 bases remaining between them. Per the germline V gene, CDR1 is SGHTA and CDR2 is FQGNSA. The CDR3 has 14 residues. The chain's CDR3 is CASSSDQSSYEQYF. CDR3 coding DNA: TGTGCCAGCAGCTCAGATCAAAGCTCCTACGAGCAGTACTTC.

With respect to this clonotype: Being one base from a much bigger clone, this may be a read error. The V gene is TRBV6-2 or TRBV6-3, the J gene TRBJ2-5; the match to TRBD2 covers 9 bases. Germline assignment: CDR1 MNHEY and CDR2 SVGEGT. The CDR3 is 14 residues long. CDR3 loop: CVSKIAGGTVTQYF. The CDR3 DNA reads TGTGTCAGCAAGATCGCGGGAGGGACCGTGACCCAGTACTTC.